A selection of T cell receptor beta chains follows, all from one sample in a study of response to subunit inactivated influenza vaccine. A single record per CDR3 protein comes from TCRdb applying MiXCR to the RT-PCR reads. The sample carries hundreds of thousands of distinct CDR3 sequences, around 14% recorded once. The starting material was PBMCs from blood, obtained 12 days after vaccination. The receptors stem from a man aged 45 to 65 who received an inactivated influenza vaccine. CDR3s include the opening cysteine and the closing phenylalanine or tryptophan. D genes are given only for firm matches. Part of the rows lack a size; the others show once, few, many or a class for expanded clones.

clone size	D gene	V gene	J gene	CDR3 protein	CDR3 DNA
NA	TRBD2	TRBV27	TRBJ2-1	CASRLAGPLPSYNEQFF	TGTGCCAGCAGGCTAGCGGGTCCCCTACCCTCCTACAATGAGCAGTTCTTC
NA	NA	TRBV4-1	TRBJ1-2	CASSQDRQGILNYGYTF	TGCGCCAGCAGCCAAGATCGGCAGGGGATTCTCAACTATGGCTACACCTTC
few	NA	TRBV5-1	TRBJ1-3	CASSLGGVVSGNTIYF	TGCGCCAGCAGCTTGGGCGGGGTCGTCTCTGGAAACACCATATATTTT
few	NA	TRBV12-3/TRBV12-4	TRBJ2-4	CASSERSLAKNIQYF	TGTGCCAGCAGTGAAAGATCCCTAGCCAAAAACATTCAGTACTTC
NA	NA	TRBV7-2	TRBJ2-5	CASSLGSIETQYF	TGTGCCAGCAGCTTAGGCAGCATTGAGACCCAGTACTTC
few	TRBD2	TRBV2	TRBJ2-3	CASSEPREGVSTDTQYF	TGTGCCAGCAGTGAGCCCCGGGAGGGGGTGAGCACAGATACGCAGTATTTT
few	NA	TRBV5-6	TRBJ1-1	CASSLMTAEAFF	TGTGCCAGCAGCTTGATGACAGCTGAAGCTTTCTTT
NA	NA	TRBV3-1	TRBJ1-1	CASSLSREAFF	TGTGCCAGCTCCCTTAGTAGGGAAGCTTTCTTT
NA	TRBD2	TRBV5-4	TRBJ2-7	CASSLGSSASGTYEQYF	TGTGCCAGCAGCTTGGGATCTTCGGCTAGCGGGACCTACGAGCAGTACTTC
few	NA	TRBV5-1	TRBJ2-7	CASSLDGSRAWEQYF	TGCGCCAGCAGCTTGGATGGATCGCGTGCGTGGGAGCAGTACTTC
NA	TRBD2	TRBV3-1	TRBJ2-3	CASSRRYFGGADTQYF	TGTGCCAGCAGCCGTCGATACTTCGGGGGGGCAGATACGCAGTATTTT
NA	TRBD1	TRBV5-5	TRBJ2-6	CASSSGQRTSGANVLTF	TGTGCCAGCAGCTCGGGACAGAGGACGTCTGGGGCCAACGTCCTGACTTTC
many	TRBD2	TRBV3-1	TRBJ2-1	CASSQQAGGQSNEQFF	TGTGCCAGCAGCCAACAAGCGGGAGGGCAGTCGAATGAGCAGTTCTTC
NA	NA	TRBV7-9	TRBJ1-6	CASSSLKSNSPLHF	TGTGCCAGCAGCTCCCTGAAGTCCAATTCACCCCTCCACTTT
NA	NA	TRBV20-1	TRBJ1-2	CSARWGDGYGYTF	TGCAGTGCTAGATGGGGAGACGGCTATGGCTACACCTTC
NA	TRBD2	TRBV12-3/TRBV12-4	TRBJ2-1	CASSLVVSSGALNEQFF	TGTGCCAGCAGTTTAGTAGTCTCTAGCGGGGCCCTAAATGAGCAGTTCTTC
NA	NA	TRBV7-9	TRBJ2-3	CASRAAGSTDTQYF	TGTGCCAGCAGGGCGGCCGGGTCCACAGATACGCAGTATTTT
NA	TRBD1	TRBV6-5	TRBJ1-2	CASSYSYGQGYGYTF	TGTGCCAGCAGTTACTCTTACGGACAGGGGTATGGCTACACCTTC
NA	TRBD2	TRBV6-5	TRBJ2-3	CASSYSGRGDTQYF	TGTGCCAGCAGTTATAGCGGGAGGGGAGATACGCAGTATTTT
few	NA	TRBV7-2	TRBJ1-5	CASSLELGHQPQHF	TGTGCCAGCAGCTTAGAGCTGGGACACCAGCCCCAGCATTTT
many	TRBD2	TRBV25-1	TRBJ2-1	CASSEYPSGSGRYNEQFF	TGTGCCAGCAGTGAATACCCTAGCGGGAGCGGGAGGTACAATGAGCAGTTCTTC
NA	NA	TRBV9	TRBJ2-2	CASSTRLAGATGELFF	TGTGCCAGCAGCACCCGACTGGCGGGGGCCACCGGGGAGCTGTTTTTT
many	TRBD1	TRBV6-1	TRBJ2-2	CASRSTGIPLAGELFF	TGTGCCAGCAGATCGACAGGGATTCCCTTAGCCGGGGAGCTGTTTTTT
NA	TRBD1	TRBV7-6	TRBJ2-7	CASSSRDRNEQYF	TGTGCCAGCAGCTCCCGGGACAGGAACGAGCAGTACTTC
NA	NA	TRBV10-3	TRBJ2-1	CAIRSSSGTGGGPNEQFF	TGTGCCATCAGGAGTAGTAGTGGAACAGGTGGGGGCCCTAATGAGCAGTTCTTC
NA	TRBD2	TRBV6-1	TRBJ2-1	CASSLLSPLAGVSNEQFF	TGTGCCAGCAGTCTCCTCAGCCCCCTAGCGGGAGTTTCCAATGAGCAGTTCTTC
many	TRBD1	TRBV29-1	TRBJ2-4	CSVHRDRTDIQYF	TGCAGCGTCCACCGGGACAGGACGGACATTCAGTACTTC
many	TRBD2	TRBV18	TRBJ2-1	CASSPRATSALYNEQFF	TGTGCCAGCTCACCTCGTGCTACTAGCGCCCTTTACAATGAGCAGTTCTTC
NA	NA	TRBV5-1	TRBJ2-2	CASSLVTSSTGELFF	TGCGCCAGCAGCTTGGTTACTAGCTCCACCGGGGAGCTGTTTTTT
NA	NA	TRBV20-1	TRBJ2-1	CSALYSNNEQFF	TGCAGTGCCCTGTATTCTAACAATGAGCAGTTCTTC
many	TRBD1	TRBV4-3	TRBJ2-3	CASSQGQGGTDTQYF	TGCGCCAGCAGCCAAGGACAGGGTGGGACAGATACGCAGTATTTT
NA	NA	TRBV11-2	TRBJ2-5	CASSPLWGRQETQYF	TGTGCCAGCAGCCCCCTTTGGGGGAGGCAAGAGACCCAGTACTTC
many	NA	TRBV6-5	TRBJ1-3	CASSSSDQGRSGNTIYF	TGTGCCAGCAGTTCCTCAGACCAGGGCCGCTCTGGAAACACCATATATTTT
NA	NA	TRBV20-1	TRBJ2-7	CSAGPRGSYEQYF	TGCAGTGCAGGACCGAGGGGATCCTACGAGCAGTACTTC
few	TRBD2	TRBV4-3	TRBJ2-3	CASSQIAGGADTQYF	TGCGCCAGCAGCCAGATAGCGGGGGGGGCAGATACGCAGTATTTT
NA	NA	TRBV5-1	TRBJ1-5	CASSLESGRNQPQHF	TGCGCCAGCAGCTTGGAGAGCGGTCGCAATCAGCCCCAGCATTTT
NA	TRBD1	TRBV6-5	TRBJ2-2	CASSYPKTGLGTGELFF	TGTGCCAGCAGTTACCCTAAGACAGGGCTAGGGACCGGGGAGCTGTTTTTT